The 11 T cell receptor beta chains below were found in one sample sequenced in a study of T cell responses to AZD1222 COVID-19 vaccine. Data came from immunoSEQ multiplex PCR; TCRdb stores just in-frame clones and leaves some out. The sample has approximately 90,000 clones, roughly nine tenths seen once. The sample consisted of peripheral blood, taken on day 0 of AZD1222 vaccination. Receptors were obtained from an adult in good health.

This clone is a singleton in its sample. The chain combines TRBV30 with TRBJ1-1, with D unresolved. The CDR3 runs 15 residues. V lost 2 bases to trimming and J lost 0 bases, with 13 bases between them. Germline assignment: CDR1 GTSNPN and CDR2 SVGIG (reference sequence). CDR3 coding DNA: TGTGCCTGGAGTCGTGGCAGCTTATTGAACACTGAAGCTTTCTTT. It codes for CAWSRGSLLNTEAFF.

This rearrangement joins TRBV12-5 to TRBJ2-7; D gene ambiguous. Deletions cut 5 bases from V and 9 bases from J, with 20 bases between. Germline lookup yields CDR1 LGHNT and CDR2 FRNRAP. The length of the CDR3 is 14 residues. Written as DNA, the CDR3 is TGTGCTAGTGGTGACTTCGGCAGCTCGGGCGCGCAGTACTTC. Its protein is CASGDFGSSGAQYF. Full variable domain (remainder filled in from reference TRBV12-5 and TRBJ2-7): DARVTQTPRHKVTEMGQEVTMRCQPILGHNTVFWYRQTMMQGLELLAYFRNRAPLDDSGMPKDRFSAEMPDATLATLKIQPSEPRDSAVYFCASGDFGSSGAQYFGPGTRLTVT.

The rearrangement joins TRBV6-5 to TRBJ1-5, with TRBD1 matching over 10 bases. The CDR3 has 16 residues. With 2 bases clipped from V and 4 bases from J, the junction kept 5 bases outside the gene matches. Germline lookup yields CDR1 MNHEY and CDR2 SVGAGI. This chain's CDR3 is CASSYRQGAMNQPQHF. The CDR3 DNA reads TGTGCCAGCAGTTACCGACAGGGGGCGATGAATCAGCCCCAGCATTTT.

V gene TRBV5-5 combines with J gene TRBJ1-3; a weak D match, TRBD1 (6 bases). V was trimmed by 6 bases and J by 4 bases, leaving 14 bases between them. Germline assignment: CDR1 SGHKS and CDR2 YYEKEE (reference sequence). The CDR3 length is 14 residues. The CDR3 DNA follows: TGTGCCAGCAACCCTGGACAGTTAGGAAACACCATATATTTT. Translation: CASNPGQLGNTIYF. The full variable domain, rest sourced from reference TRBV5-5 and TRBJ1-3, is DAGVTQSPTHLIKTRGQQVTLRCSPISGHKSVSWYQQVLGQGPQFIFQYYEKEERGRGNFPDRFSARQFPNYSSELNVNALLLGDSALYLCASNPGQLGNTIYFGEGSWLTVV.

This sequence joins TRBV29-1 and TRBJ2-2; TRBD1 is a possible D gene (6 bases). CDR3 length: 14 amino acids. Germline values: CDR1 SQVTM, CDR2 ANQGSEA. The V gene lost 4 bases and the J gene lost 7 bases, with 16 bases spanning the gap. The DNA of the CDR3 is TGCAGCGTTGGGACAGCAAGTCGGGGCGGGGAGCTGTTTTTT. Translating it yields CSVGTASRGGELFF.

The J gene is TRBJ1-1, the V gene TRBV5-6, with D uncertain. The V end was cut by 4 bases, the J end by 3 bases, with 13 bases between. This CDR3 contains 14 residues. Germline loops: CDR1 SGHDT, CDR2 YYEEEE. CDR3 DNA sequence: TGTGCCAGCAGCGAACTACATGCCGACACTGAAGCTTTCTTT. This encodes CASSELHADTEAFF.

The rearrangement uses TRBV30 and TRBJ1-4, with unresolved D. The CDR3 runs to 13 residues. The V gene lost 1 base and the J gene lost 8 bases, with 11 bases spanning the gap. Looked up from germline, CDR1 is GTSNPN and CDR2 is SVGIG (reference sequence). The CDR3 protein is CAWSDQVGEKLFF. The CDR3 DNA reads TGTGCCTGGAGTGACCAAGTTGGAGAAAAACTGTTTTTT. Full variable domain (missing parts from reference TRBV30 and TRBJ1-4): SQTIHQWPATLVQPVGSPLSLECTVEGTSNPNLYWYRQAAGRGLQLLFYSVGIGQISSEVPQNLSASRPQDRQFILSSKKLLLSDSGFYLCAWSDQVGEKLFFGSGTQLSVL.

V is TRBV4-2 and J is TRBJ1-5, with no clear D. The CDR3 has 20 amino acids. The germline V and J ends were trimmed by 0 bases and 0 bases, with 21 bases remaining between them. Germline CDR1 and CDR2: LGHNA and YNFKEQ. In DNA form, the CDR3 reads TGTGCCAGCAGCCAAGATATCGGCGGACGGATGGTCAGTAGCAATCAGCCCCAGCATTTT. Translation: CASSQDIGGRMVSSNQPQHF.

V gene TRBV28 combines with J gene TRBJ1-1; TRBD1 might be the D (6 bases). CDR3 length equals 14 residues. Germline assignment: CDR1 MDHEN and CDR2 SYDVKM. V was cut by 6 bases and J by 8 bases, with 19 bases left in between. The CDR3: CASRERGGRWEAFF. DNA for the CDR3: TGTGCCAGCAGGGAAAGAGGGGGGCGATGGGAAGCTTTCTTT.

This chain links TRBV30 with TRBJ2-7, with 8 bases aligning to TRBD1. Unmatched junction bases numbered 7, after V lost 8 bases and J lost 4 bases. Looked up from germline, CDR1 is GTSNPN and CDR2 is SVGIG (reference sequence). The CDR3 consists of 12 residues. This CDR3 reads CARGQGRYEQYF. The CDR3 nucleotides are TGTGCCAGAGGACAGGGACGGTACGAGCAGTACTTC.

The V call is TRBV7-9, the J call TRBJ1-3, with TRBD1 matching 8 bases. CDR1 is SEHNR, CDR2 FQNEAQ, per germline (reference sequence). The J segment lost 0 bases and the V segment lost 3 bases, leaving 7 bases of the junction unmatched. The CDR3 consists of 17 residues. In nucleotides, the CDR3 is TGTGCCAGCAGCTTCCTGACAGGGGCCCCCTCTGGAAACACCATATATTTT. The encoded protein is CASSFLTGAPSGNTIYF. Full variable domain (rest looked up from reference TRBV7-9 and TRBJ1-3): DTGVSQNPRHKITKRGQNVTFRCDPISEHNRLYWYRQTLGQGPEFLTYFQNEAQLEKSRLLSDRFSAERPKGSFSTLEIQRTEQGDSAMYLCASSFLTGAPSGNTIYFGEGSWLTVV.